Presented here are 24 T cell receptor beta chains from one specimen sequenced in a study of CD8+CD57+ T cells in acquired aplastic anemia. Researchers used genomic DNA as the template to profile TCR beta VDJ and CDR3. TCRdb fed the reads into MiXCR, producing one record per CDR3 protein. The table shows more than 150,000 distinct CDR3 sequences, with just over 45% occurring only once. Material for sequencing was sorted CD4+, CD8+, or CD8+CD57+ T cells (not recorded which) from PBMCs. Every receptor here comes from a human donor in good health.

CDR3 protein: CASSPGQGAGTDTQYF. The CDR3 DNA reads TGCGCCAGCAGCCCGGGACAGGGGGCAGGAACAGATACGCAGTATTTT. This rearrangement joins TRBV5-1 to TRBJ2-3; the match to TRBD1 covers 12 bases. This CDR3 region has 16 residues. Trimming took 4 bases from V and 3 from J; bases not matched to a gene: 6. Germline-derived CDR1 and CDR2 are SGHRS and YFSETQ.

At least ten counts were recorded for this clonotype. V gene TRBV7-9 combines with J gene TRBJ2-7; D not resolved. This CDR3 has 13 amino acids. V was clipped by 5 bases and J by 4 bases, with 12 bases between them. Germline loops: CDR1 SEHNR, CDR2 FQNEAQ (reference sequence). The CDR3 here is CASSHTPTYEQYF. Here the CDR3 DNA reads TGTGCCAGCAGCCATACTCCGACTTACGAGCAGTACTTC. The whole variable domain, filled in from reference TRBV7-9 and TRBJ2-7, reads DTGVSQNPRHKITKRGQNVTFRCDPISEHNRLYWYRQTLGQGPEFLTYFQNEAQLEKSRLLSDRFSAERPKGSFSTLEIQRTEQGDSAMYLCASSHTPTYEQYFGPGTRLTVT.

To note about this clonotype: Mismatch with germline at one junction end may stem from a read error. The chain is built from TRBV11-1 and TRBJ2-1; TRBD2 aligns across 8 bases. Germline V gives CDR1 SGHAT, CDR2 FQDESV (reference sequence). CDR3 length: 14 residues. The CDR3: CASSVGRVYNERFF. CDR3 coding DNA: TGTGCCAGCAGCGTCGGGAGGGTCTACAATGAGCGGTTCTTC.

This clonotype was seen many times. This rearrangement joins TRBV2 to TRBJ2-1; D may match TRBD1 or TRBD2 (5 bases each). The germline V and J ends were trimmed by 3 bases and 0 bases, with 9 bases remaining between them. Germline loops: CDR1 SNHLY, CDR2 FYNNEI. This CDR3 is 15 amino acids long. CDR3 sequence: CASSEWGISYNEQFF. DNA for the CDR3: TGTGCCAGCAGTGAGTGGGGGATCTCCTACAATGAGCAGTTCTTC.

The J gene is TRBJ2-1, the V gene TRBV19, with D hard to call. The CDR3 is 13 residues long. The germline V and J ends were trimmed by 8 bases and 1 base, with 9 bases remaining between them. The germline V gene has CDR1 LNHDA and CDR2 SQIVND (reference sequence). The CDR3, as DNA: TGTGCCAGTTTCTCCCGTTCCTACAATGAGCAGTTCTTC. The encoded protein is CASFSRSYNEQFF.

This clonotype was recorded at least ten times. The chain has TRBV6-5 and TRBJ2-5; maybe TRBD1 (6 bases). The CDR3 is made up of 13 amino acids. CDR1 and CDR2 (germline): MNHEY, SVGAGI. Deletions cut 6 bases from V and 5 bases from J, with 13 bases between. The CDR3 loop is CASRPGARETQYF. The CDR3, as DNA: TGTGCCAGCAGGCCAGGGGCACGGGAGACCCAGTACTTC.

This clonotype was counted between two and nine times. The CDR3 here is CASSLGRAGEQYF. CDR3 in DNA: TGTGCCAGCAGCTTAGGGAGGGCCGGCGAGCAGTACTTC. This sequence joins TRBV7-9 and TRBJ2-7, with D perhaps TRBD2 (6 bases). V lost 1 base to trimming and J lost 6 bases, with 10 bases between them. Germline loops: CDR1 SEHNR, CDR2 FQNEAQ (reference sequence). The CDR3 has 13 residues.

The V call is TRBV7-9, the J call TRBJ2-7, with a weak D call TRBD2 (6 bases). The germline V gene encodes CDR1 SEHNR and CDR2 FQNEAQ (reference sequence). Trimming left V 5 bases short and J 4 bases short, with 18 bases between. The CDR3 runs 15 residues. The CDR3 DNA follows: TGTGCCAGCAGCCAACTTAGCGGAGAGGGATACGAGCAGTACTTC. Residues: CASSQLSGEGYEQYF.

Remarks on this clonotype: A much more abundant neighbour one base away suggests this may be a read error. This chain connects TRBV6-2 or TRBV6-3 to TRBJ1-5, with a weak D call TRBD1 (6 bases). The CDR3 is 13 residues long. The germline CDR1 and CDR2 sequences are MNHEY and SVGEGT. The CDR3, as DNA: TGTGCCAGCAGTGACCAGGGGAGAGGGCCCCGGCATTTT. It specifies CASSDQGRGPRHF.

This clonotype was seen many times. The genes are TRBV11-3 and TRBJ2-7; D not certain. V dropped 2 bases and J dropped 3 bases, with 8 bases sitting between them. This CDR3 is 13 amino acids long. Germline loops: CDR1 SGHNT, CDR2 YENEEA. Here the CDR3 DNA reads TGTGCCAGCAGCTTATTGCAGAGCTACGAGCAGTACTTC. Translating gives CASSLLQSYEQYF.

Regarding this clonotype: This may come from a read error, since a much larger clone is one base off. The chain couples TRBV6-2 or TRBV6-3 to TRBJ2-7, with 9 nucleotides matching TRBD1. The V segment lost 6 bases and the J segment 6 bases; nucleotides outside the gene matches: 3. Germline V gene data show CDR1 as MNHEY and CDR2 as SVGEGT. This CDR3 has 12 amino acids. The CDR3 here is CASRNRGREQYF. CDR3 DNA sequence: TGTGCCAGCAGGAACAGGGGGCGCGAGCAGTACTTC.

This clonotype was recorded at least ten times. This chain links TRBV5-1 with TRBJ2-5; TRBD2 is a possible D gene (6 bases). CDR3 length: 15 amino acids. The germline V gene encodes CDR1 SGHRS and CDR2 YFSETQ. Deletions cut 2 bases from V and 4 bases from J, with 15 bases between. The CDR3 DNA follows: TGCGCCAGCAGCTTCGGGGGTGGGGATGGAGAGACCCAGTACTTC. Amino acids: CASSFGGGDGETQYF.

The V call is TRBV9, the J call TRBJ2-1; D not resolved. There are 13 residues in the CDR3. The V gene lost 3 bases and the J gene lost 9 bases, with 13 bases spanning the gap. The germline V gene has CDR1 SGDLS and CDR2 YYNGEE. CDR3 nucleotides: TGTGCCAGCAGCGCCCCCGCCGCAACTGAGCAGTTCTTC. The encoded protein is CASSAPAATEQFF.

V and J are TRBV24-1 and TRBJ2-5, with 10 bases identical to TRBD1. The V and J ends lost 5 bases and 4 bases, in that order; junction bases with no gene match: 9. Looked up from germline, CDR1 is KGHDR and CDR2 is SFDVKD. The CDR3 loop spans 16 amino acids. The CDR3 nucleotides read TGTGCCACCAGTGCCCGGATAGACAGGGGGCCAGAGACCCAGTACTTC. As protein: CATSARIDRGPETQYF.

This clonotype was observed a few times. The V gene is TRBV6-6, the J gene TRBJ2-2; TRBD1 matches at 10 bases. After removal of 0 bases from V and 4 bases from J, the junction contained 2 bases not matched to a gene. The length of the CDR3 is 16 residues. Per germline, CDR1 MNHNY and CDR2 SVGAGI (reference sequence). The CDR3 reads CASSYSGTGVTGELFF. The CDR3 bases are TGTGCCAGCAGTTACTCCGGGACAGGGGTCACCGGGGAGCTGTTTTTT.

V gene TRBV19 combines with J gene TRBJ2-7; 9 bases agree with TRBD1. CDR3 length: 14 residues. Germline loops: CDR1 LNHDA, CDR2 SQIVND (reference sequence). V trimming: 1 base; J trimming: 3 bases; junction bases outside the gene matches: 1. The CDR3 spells CASSIGTGDYEQYF. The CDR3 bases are TGTGCCAGTAGTATAGGGACAGGGGACTACGAGCAGTACTTC.

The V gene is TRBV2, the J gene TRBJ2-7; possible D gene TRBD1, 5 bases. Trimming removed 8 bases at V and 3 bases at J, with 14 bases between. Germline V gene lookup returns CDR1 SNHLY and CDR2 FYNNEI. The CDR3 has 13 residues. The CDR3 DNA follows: TGTGCCAGCGGAACGACAGAATACTACGAGCAGTACTTC. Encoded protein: CASGTTEYYEQYF.

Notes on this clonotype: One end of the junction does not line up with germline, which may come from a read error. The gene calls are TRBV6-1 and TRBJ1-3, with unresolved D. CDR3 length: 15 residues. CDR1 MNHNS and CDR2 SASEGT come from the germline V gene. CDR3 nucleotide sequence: TGTGCCAGCAGTGAAGAAGGGTTATCTGGAGACACCATATATTTT. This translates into CASSEEGLSGDTIYF.

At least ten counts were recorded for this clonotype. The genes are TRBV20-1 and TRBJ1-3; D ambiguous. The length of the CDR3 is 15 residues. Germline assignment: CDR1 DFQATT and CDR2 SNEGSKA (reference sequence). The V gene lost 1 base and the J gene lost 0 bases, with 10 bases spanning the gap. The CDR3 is CSARVGSRSGNTIYF. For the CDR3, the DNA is TGCAGTGCTAGAGTCGGAAGCCGCTCTGGAAACACCATATATTTT.

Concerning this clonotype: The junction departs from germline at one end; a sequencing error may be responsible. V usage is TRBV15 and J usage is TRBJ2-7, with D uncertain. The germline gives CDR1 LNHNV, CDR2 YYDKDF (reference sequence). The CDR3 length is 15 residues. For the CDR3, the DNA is TGTGCCACCAGCGGAGATTCCGGATTCCCTTTGGAGCAGTACTTC. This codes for CATSGDSGFPLEQYF.

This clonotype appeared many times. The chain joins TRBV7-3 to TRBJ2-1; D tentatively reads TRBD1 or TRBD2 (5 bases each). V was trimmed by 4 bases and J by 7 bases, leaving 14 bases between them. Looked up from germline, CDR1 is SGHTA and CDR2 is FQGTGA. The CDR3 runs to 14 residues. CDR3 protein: CASSSGDPPNEQFF. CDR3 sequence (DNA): TGTGCCAGCAGCTCCGGGGACCCCCCAAATGAGCAGTTCTTC.

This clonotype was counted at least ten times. The CDR3 DNA is TGTGCCAGCAGCTTAGGGACAGGGAAAAATGAGCAGTTCTTC. Protein sequence: CASSLGTGKNEQFF. The gene calls are TRBV11-2 and TRBJ2-1, with 8 bases fitting TRBD1. V was clipped by 1 base and J by 7 bases; unmatched bases: 3. This CDR3 comprises 14 residues. From germline, CDR1 is SGHAT and CDR2 FQNNGV.

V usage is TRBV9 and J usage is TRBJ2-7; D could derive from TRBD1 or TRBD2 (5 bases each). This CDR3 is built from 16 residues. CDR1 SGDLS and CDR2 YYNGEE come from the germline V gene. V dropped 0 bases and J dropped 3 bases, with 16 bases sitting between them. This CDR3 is CASSVGESHGGYEQYF. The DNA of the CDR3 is TGTGCCAGCAGCGTAGGAGAAAGCCATGGGGGCTACGAGCAGTACTTC.

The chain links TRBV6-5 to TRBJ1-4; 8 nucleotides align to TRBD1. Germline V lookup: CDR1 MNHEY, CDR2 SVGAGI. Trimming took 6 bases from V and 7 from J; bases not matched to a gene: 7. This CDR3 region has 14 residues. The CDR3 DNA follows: TGTGCCAGCAGATACGGACAGGGAGGTGAAAAACTGTTTTTT. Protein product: CASRYGQGGEKLFF.